One and the same sample provided the 18 T cell receptor beta chains below, sequenced in a study of identical twins. Using its own MiXCR run on the 5' RACE reads, TCRdb lists one record per CDR3 protein. This table holds about 100,000 distinct CDR3 sequences, under 7% found once. The sample was memory T cells sorted from blood. The receptors shown here come from a woman aged 45-60 years in good health.

Many counts were recorded for this clonotype. The chain employs TRBV20-1 and TRBJ2-1; the match to TRBD1 covers 8 bases. V shed 5 bases and J 6 bases; nucleotides not matched to a gene: 15. Germline lookup yields CDR1 DFQATT and CDR2 SNEGSKA (reference sequence). This CDR3 has 16 amino acids. The CDR3, as DNA: TGCAGTGCTGGCCACCCGGTCGGACAGGGTCTCAATGAGCAGTTCTTC. Protein: CSAGHPVGQGLNEQFF.

This clonotype was detected many times. The gene calls are TRBV20-1 and TRBJ1-2; D ambiguous. Trimming removed 1 base from V and 3 bases from J, with 12 bases in between. Germline V CDR1 and CDR2: DFQATT, SNEGSKA (reference sequence). The CDR3 runs to 14 residues. CDR3 bases: TGCAGTGCTAGAGCCACTCCTAGGGACTATGGCTACACCTTC. It codes for CSARATPRDYGYTF.

This chain connects TRBV6-6 to TRBJ1-2, with TRBD1 matching 7 bases. The junction had 12 bases not matched to a gene; V was cut back by 7 bases and J by 4 bases. CDR3 size: 15 residues. The V gene's germline CDR1 is MNHNY and CDR2 SVGAGI (reference sequence). CDR3 sequence: CASTESRTGAYGYTF. CDR3 nucleotide sequence: TGTGCCAGCACTGAGTCTAGGACAGGAGCCTATGGCTACACCTTC.

Many counts were recorded for this clonotype. The genes are TRBV7-9 and TRBJ1-4, with 8 positions matching TRBD1. The V gene's germline CDR1 is SEHNR and CDR2 FQNEAQ (reference sequence). J lost 3 bases, V lost 5 bases, and 8 bases had no gene match. The CDR3 spans 16 residues. In nucleotides, the CDR3 is TGTGCCAGCAGCCAGCCGCGGACAGGGCCTAATGAAAAACTGTTTTTT. This encodes CASSQPRTGPNEKLFF.

Ten or more counts support this clonotype. The CDR3 DNA reads TGCGCCAGCAGCCCGACACTAGCGGGGTACACCGGGGAGCTGTTTTTT. Protein product: CASSPTLAGYTGELFF. This chain links TRBV5-1 with TRBJ2-2, with 10 positions matching TRBD2. The CDR3 is 16 amino acids. The V and J ends lost 4 bases and 3 bases, in that order; junction bases with no gene match: 6. Germline lookup yields CDR1 SGHRS and CDR2 YFSETQ.

In this sample, this clonotype turned up many times. The gene calls are TRBV12-3 or TRBV12-4 and TRBJ2-1; TRBD2 might be the D (6 bases). This CDR3 contains 17 residues. V lost 0 bases and J 6 bases, leaving 18 bases between the germline ends. The chain's CDR3 is CASSLALGGLRINEQFF. The CDR3 DNA follows: TGTGCCAGCAGTTTAGCGCTAGGAGGACTACGGATCAATGAGCAGTTCTTC.

Many counts were recorded for this clonotype. This CDR3 reads CAISVVGEADTQYF. CDR3 nucleotides: TGTGCCATCAGTGTTGTAGGGGAGGCAGATACGCAGTATTTT. J is TRBJ2-3 and V is TRBV10-3; D is perhaps TRBD2 (6 bases). The CDR3 is 14 residues long. V lost 4 bases and J lost 4, with 12 bases in between. Germline assignment: CDR1 ENHRY and CDR2 SYGVKD.

This clonotype has more than one count but fewer than ten. This chain connects TRBV27 to TRBJ2-2; 9 bases agree with TRBD1. Per the germline V gene, CDR1 is MNHEY and CDR2 is SMNVEV (reference sequence). The J segment lost 7 bases and the V segment lost 5 bases, leaving 14 bases of the junction unmatched. This CDR3 has 17 amino acids. CDR3 sequence: CASSRSGTGSLYGELFF. As DNA, the CDR3 is TGTGCCAGCAGTAGATCCGGGACAGGGAGTTTGTACGGGGAGCTGTTTTTT.

This clonotype has a count of ten or more. The genes are TRBV12-3 or TRBV12-4 and TRBJ2-1, with 8 bases matching TRBD2. The CDR3 contains 15 residues. J lost 7 bases, V lost 2 bases, and 7 bases had no gene match. CDR3 sequence reads: CASSLLSSGHNEQFF. The DNA of the CDR3 is TGTGCCAGCAGTTTATTGTCTAGCGGGCATAATGAGCAGTTCTTC.

This clonotype was seen ten or more times. The chain has TRBV2 and TRBJ2-7; D is unclear. V dropped 4 bases and J dropped 4 bases, with 5 bases sitting between them. CDR1 SNHLY and CDR2 FYNNEI come from the germline V gene. CDR3 length equals 11 residues. The CDR3 reads CASSVLYEQYF. CDR3 sequence (DNA): TGTGCCAGCAGTGTTTTGTACGAGCAGTACTTC.

Many counts were recorded for this clonotype. The chain carries TRBV29-1 and TRBJ2-1, with a tentative D call TRBD2 (6 bases). Between the trimmed V and J ends, which lost 1 base and 5 bases, there was a span of 15 bases. This CDR3 has 15 amino acids. CDR1 SQVTM and CDR2 ANQGSEA come from the germline V gene. CDR3 nucleotide sequence: TGCAGCGTTGAAGTCCCGGGCGGGGTTAACAATGAGCAGTTCTTC. This gives the protein CSVEVPGGVNNEQFF.

In its sample, this clonotype was seen many times. V is TRBV20-1 and J is TRBJ2-1; TRBD2 aligns across 7 bases. Per germline, CDR1 DFQATT and CDR2 SNEGSKA (reference sequence). The CDR3 sequence is 12 residues long. J lost 5 bases, V lost 2 bases, and 0 bases had no gene match. CDR3: CSARLADNEQFF. CDR3 bases: TGCAGTGCTAGACTAGCGGACAATGAGCAGTTCTTC.

This clonotype was seen ten or more times. The chain uses TRBV6-5 and TRBJ1-1; D not resolved. V was trimmed by 3 bases and J by 5 bases, leaving 10 bases between them. This CDR3 contains 13 residues. The germline CDR1 and CDR2 sequences are MNHEY and SVGAGI. CDR3 in DNA: TGTGCCAGCAGTTATAAAACCGTGACTGAAGCTTTCTTT. It specifies CASSYKTVTEAFF.

This clonotype was seen at least ten times. The gene calls are TRBV20-1 and TRBJ1-5; D is undetermined. The CDR3 is 13 residues long. The germline V gene encodes CDR1 DFQATT and CDR2 SNEGSKA (reference sequence). V shed 0 bases and J shed 3 bases, with 6 bases lying between them. This chain's CDR3 is CSAREGLNQPQHF. CDR3 in DNA: TGCAGTGCTAGAGAAGGCCTCAATCAGCCCCAGCATTTT.

This clonotype was seen many times. The CDR3 loop reads CSGGDRGRDTDTQYF. The CDR3 DNA is TGCAGCGGGGGGGACAGGGGGCGCGACACAGATACGCAGTATTTT. V is TRBV29-1 and J is TRBJ2-3; 12 bases agree with TRBD1. The CDR3 is made up of 15 amino acids. V was pared by 7 bases and J by 2 bases, with 7 bases of the junction left unmatched. Germline CDR1 is SQVTM and CDR2 is ANQGSEA.

This clonotype was observed many times. The chain employs TRBV11-2 and TRBJ2-1; D gene uncertain. The CDR3 is made up of 15 amino acids. Trimming took 1 base from V and 6 from J, leaving 13 bases between them. Germline CDR1 and CDR2: SGHAT and FQNNGV. CDR3: CASSLGHSVGNEQFF. As DNA, the CDR3 is TGTGCCAGCAGCTTAGGGCACTCGGTTGGCAATGAGCAGTTCTTC.

The V and J genes are TRBV10-2 and TRBJ2-7; TRBD2 matches at 10 bases. The CDR3 loop spans 18 amino acids. CDR1 and CDR2 from the germline V gene are WSHSY and SAAADI. Germline trimming cut 10 bases from V and 0 bases from J; bases unmatched to any gene: 18. CDR3 DNA: TGCGCCACCAAGAAAAGGACTAGCGGTCCCATCAGCTCCTACGAGCAGTACGTC. It translates to CATKKRTSGPISSYEQYV.

This clonotype came up many times. This chain joins TRBV29-1 and TRBJ1-1; no clear D gene. The CDR3 length is 11 residues. Trimming stripped 4 bases from V and 6 bases from J, with 9 bases between. CDR1 is SQVTM, CDR2 ANQGSEA, per germline. CDR3: CSVVKAAEAFF. The CDR3 DNA reads TGCAGCGTTGTTAAGGCGGCTGAAGCTTTCTTT.